Sequencing of this TCR beta chain was carried out in a study of shared clonotypes between healthy human individuals (dated by TCRdb to about 2020). For the wider study: Three men and a couple of women, aged 18 to 49 years, made up the cohort. Per donor, three plates each were used for CD4 naive and CD4 memory, two for CD8 naive, and one for CD8 memory. Blood TCR repertoires of a handful of healthy adults were deeply sequenced to estimate repertoire size and the extent of clonotype sharing between individuals. To increase sequencing depth and limit assay-specific biases, different laboratories used diverse techniques to prepare libraries and sequence TCR repertoires. Each donor's leukapheresis produced roughly between roughly 0.85 and 10 billion PBMCs.

What the work shows at the level of the full study, not this receptor alone: Higher generation probabilities were observed for clonotypes shared by all four sorted-subset donors than for non-shared clonotypes. Only blood was sampled, and tissue TCR repertoires likely differ from those in blood. Naive subsets generally had larger estimated clonotype richness than memory subsets did. Sharing across a few donors was observed for around 5% of naive CD4, around 3.5% of naive CD8, around 2.5% of memory CD4, and roughly 0.4% of memory CD8 clonotypes. Based on pairwise subsampling, the degree of clonotype sharing among donors was expected to be affected by sequencing depth. Even with the large sequencing depth, rarefaction of the sorted-subset datasets indicated that sequencing was incomplete. Because the study included a small number of donors, the genetic and exposure-history diversity represented was limited.

CD8 naive samples were obtained by positive selection for CCR7 among CD45RO-negative cells, yielding a CD45RA+CCR7+ population from which TemRA cells were excluded. Healthy HIV-negative adults with no recently reported acute infections or vaccinations were included as donors. Every donor was a Caucasian adult living in Nashville, Tennessee, USA. Blood was collected by leukapheresis, and PBMCs were isolated by Ficoll-Histopaque density gradient centrifugation and then cryopreserved in liquid nitrogen vapor phase. Purity and quantity of every magnetically sorted T cell population were checked by analytical flow cytometry. From each sorted fraction, genomic DNA was isolated and quantified by UV absorbance on a Nanodrop 2000c. Remarks on this clone: The antigen this receptor binds is unknown. One base away there is no much larger clone; base qualities are not given.

Using the deep immunoSEQ assay, multiplex PCR amplified TCR CDR3 regions from genomic DNA. Genomic DNA extracted from each cell subset was distributed evenly over all wells of several immunoSEQ 96-well plates, and each plate served as one replicate. For sorted subsets, approximately 200 ng of genomic DNA, equivalent to 30,000 or so T cell genomes, went into each replicate PCR. The purified libraries were quantified using a Qubit 3.0 fluorometer, sized with a Bioanalyzer 2100, and then quantified again using the KAPA Library Quantification kit. Every immunoSEQ 96-well plate was sequenced on a separate single-read 150-cycle Illumina NextSeq 550 flow cell. On the authors' methods: Because the immunoSEQ output held only junctional sequences and lacked quality scores, the filtering could not match the filtering applied to full-length reads. To assign V/J genes and CDR3, sequences were annotated using PyIR, a Python wrapper for IgBLAST v1.9, with IMGT germline references. Reads were filtered out if the reads had weak V/J assignments (E-value above 1e-6), no CDR3, stop codons, out-of-frame junctions, or ambiguous translated residues. A V3J clonotype was defined by an identical inferred V gene, J gene, and CDR3 amino acid sequence. To compute the percentage overlap between repertoires, the number of shared unique clonotypes was divided by the size of the smaller repertoire. Richness of each repertoire was evaluated using RTK rarefaction, the Chao1 estimator, and Recon v2.1 estimates of unobserved clonotypes. Generation probabilities were computed with OLGA for all TCRbeta clonotypes obtained by the gDNA method from four donors. TCRdb retrieved this table from immuneACCESS and kept in-frame rearrangements only. Not all clones are present; in checked studies, unresolved V genes account for under half, and no reason is known for the remainder. V, J and clone size are those of that table, while D and trimming were read from the DNA. The sample data list 800,000 or so clones, and about 96% of these were observed just once. Of the sample, under 0.25% falls within the top ten clones.

V loses 3 bases of germline sequence and J loses 0 bases, and the interval between the two ends is 21 bases. Reading from cysteine to phenylalanine, the CDR3 counts 18 amino acids. Only the CDR3 region is kept as DNA, spanning 54 bases read in frame from base 1. The germline V gene supplies CDR1 SQVTM and CDR2 ANQGSEA. The chain was built from TRBV29-1 and TRBJ2-1, with TRBD2 as a weak D call on 6 bases. Sequenced material: naive CD8+ T cells sorted from blood. Sample cell subset or site, as interpreted from the label and publication: CD45RA+CCR7+. The sequence derives from a man aged 30-40 years in good health. The sequenced DNA is TGCAGCGTTGAGGAGCGCCACTCCGGGACTTACTCCTACAATGAGCAGTTCTTC. This gives the protein CSVEERHSGTYSYNEQFF.